The rows below give T cell receptor beta chains drawn from one sample of a study of identical twins. TCRdb reanalysed the 5' RACE reads using MiXCR and keeps one entry per CDR3 protein. Here the sample spans fewer than 550,000 distinct CDR3 sequences, over 12% being singletons. The same sample was also used in a study of yellow fever vaccine responses in identical twins.

The sequenced sample was CD4+ T cells sorted from blood. Receptors were obtained from a woman aged 18 to 35 in good health. The CDR3 runs from the conserved cysteine through the conserved F or W. D genes are given only for firm matches. Rows may omit the clone size; those that give it use once, few, many or a size class.

TRBV20-1	many	TRBJ1-3	NA	TGCAGTGCTAGAGAGCACAGCGGTCGTGGAAACACCATATATTTT	CSAREHSGRGNTIYF
TRBV4-2	NA	TRBJ2-5	TRBD2	TGTGCCAGCAGTCCTCTGGCGGGGGGCCCGATCCAAGAGACCCAGTACTTC	CASSPLAGGPIQETQYF
TRBV6-1	few	TRBJ1-3	TRBD1	TGTGCCAGCAGTCCCACAGGGACAGGGGGCCGAAACACCATATATTTT	CASSPTGTGGRNTIYF
TRBV29-1	few	TRBJ2-3	NA	TGCAGCGGATCTAGGCCAGATACGCAGTATTTT	CSGSRPDTQYF
TRBV5-1	few	TRBJ2-2	NA	TGCGCCAGCAGCAACGGGGGCACCGGGGAGCTGTTTTTT	CASSNGGTGELFF
TRBV5-1	NA	TRBJ2-5	NA	TGCGCCAGCAGACCGACTCCGGGACGACAAGAGACCCAGTACTTC	CASRPTPGRQETQYF
TRBV14	many	TRBJ1-6	TRBD1	TGTGCCAGCAGCCCCACGGGACAGCGGCTTGGAACCCTCCACTTT	CASSPTGQRLGTLHF
TRBV20-1	few	TRBJ2-3	TRBD1	TGCAGTTTTCTCCGGACAGGGGTCACAGATACGCAGTATTTT	CSFLRTGVTDTQYF
TRBV7-7	NA	TRBJ2-1	TRBD2	TGTGCCAGCAGCCCAGTGACTAGCAGATACAATGAGCAGTTCTTC	CASSPVTSRYNEQFF
TRBV3-1	few	TRBJ2-6	NA	TGTGCCAGCAGCCCGGAGCACGGTGGATCTGGGGCCAACGTCCTGACTTTC	CASSPEHGGSGANVLTF
TRBV20-1	NA	TRBJ2-3	NA	TGCAGTGCTGAGCGTGGGGGGGCCCAGGTCGATACGCAGTATTTT	CSAERGGAQVDTQYF
TRBV2	many	TRBJ2-1	TRBD1	TGTGCCAGCAGGGGGACAGGGGGCTTCAATGAGCAGTTCTTC	CASRGTGGFNEQFF
TRBV3-1	NA	TRBJ1-1	NA	TGTGCCAGCAGCCAAGATTTTACTGAAGCTTTCTTT	CASSQDFTEAFF
TRBV12-5	NA	TRBJ2-7	NA	TGTGCTAGTGGTTTGGTTGGTGCTCACGAGCAGTACTTC	CASGLVGAHEQYF
TRBV6-1	NA	TRBJ1-4	TRBD1	TGTGCCAGCAGGTCCGGGACAGGGTTTGAAAAACTGTTTTTT	CASRSGTGFEKLFF
TRBV28	NA	TRBJ2-7	NA	TGTGCCACCCGGAGGGGAATCACCTACGAGCAGTACTTC	CATRRGITYEQYF
TRBV5-6	NA	TRBJ1-1	TRBD1	TGTGCCAGCAGCTTGTTTGACAGGGATTCGTCTGAAGCTTTCTTT	CASSLFDRDSSEAFF
TRBV7-9	many	TRBJ1-2	NA	TGTGCCAGCAGCCAACAAGGCTATGGCTACACCTTC	CASSQQGYGYTF
TRBV12-3/TRBV12-4	NA	TRBJ1-2	NA	TGTGCCAGCAGTTTGAGGCTTTCTGGGCTGAGCTATGGCTACACCTTC	CASSLRLSGLSYGYTF
TRBV12-3/TRBV12-4	few	TRBJ1-1	NA	TGTGCCAGCAGTTTTCGGGCTACGAACACTGAAGCTTTCTTT	CASSFRATNTEAFF